The following is a T cell receptor beta chain sequence with its context. The target of this receptor is not known. No clone much larger than this one lies a single base away; base qualities are absent. The treatment or condition label here, explained by the study, means: in vitro stimulation with specific CMV peptide epitopes to enrich CMV-specific T cells. These data are taken from a study of T cell repertoires in cytomegalovirus infection (dated by TCRdb to the late 2010s). Background for the entire study: Recently identified HLA-C-restricted CMV epitopes, whose presentation resists viral immunomodulation, were targeted by peptide stimulations together with well-studied HLA-B-restricted epitopes. Donor HLA type was relevant to the analysis, as public TCR beta signatures indicated carriage of CMV infection together with the matching HLA type.

Data came from an Illumina HiSeq 1500. TCRdb took the public reads, trimmed them with fastp at Q25, ran MiXCR for clone calling and kept in-frame beta chains. Records with the same CDR3 protein are collapsed into one entry carrying the most frequent genes and DNA. Here the sample has about 920,000 distinct CDR3 sequences; around 30% occur a single time. The biggest ten clones account for over 13% of the sample. The research as a whole found: The ex vivo response was dominated by HLA-C-restricted CMV-specific TCR beta clonotypes, and the single most frequent clonotype in two of eight donors was supplied by these HLA-C-restricted clonotypes. In both this cohort and an independent roughly 330-donor cohort, the cumulative frequency of public TCR beta family members distinguished carriers of CMV infection plus the relevant HLA type.

From a lookup of the germline V gene, CDR1 and CDR2 are MNHNS and SASEGT. Taken from cysteine to phenylalanine, the CDR3 has 14 residues. Only the CDR3 DNA is retained, 42 bases long and in frame from the first base. The sequence links TRBV6-1 to TRBJ2-5, with 14 middle bases fitting TRBD2. The source was cultured CD8+ T cells from PBMCs, collected from culture after CMV antigen stimulation. This sequence was found in a human donor in good health (CMV status not recorded). Some clones in this sample may be carry-over from other donors' samples. CDR3 sequence: CVSGTSGGQETQYF. In nucleotide form, the sequence is TGTGTCAGTGGGACTAGCGGGGGTCAAGAGACCCAGTACTTC.